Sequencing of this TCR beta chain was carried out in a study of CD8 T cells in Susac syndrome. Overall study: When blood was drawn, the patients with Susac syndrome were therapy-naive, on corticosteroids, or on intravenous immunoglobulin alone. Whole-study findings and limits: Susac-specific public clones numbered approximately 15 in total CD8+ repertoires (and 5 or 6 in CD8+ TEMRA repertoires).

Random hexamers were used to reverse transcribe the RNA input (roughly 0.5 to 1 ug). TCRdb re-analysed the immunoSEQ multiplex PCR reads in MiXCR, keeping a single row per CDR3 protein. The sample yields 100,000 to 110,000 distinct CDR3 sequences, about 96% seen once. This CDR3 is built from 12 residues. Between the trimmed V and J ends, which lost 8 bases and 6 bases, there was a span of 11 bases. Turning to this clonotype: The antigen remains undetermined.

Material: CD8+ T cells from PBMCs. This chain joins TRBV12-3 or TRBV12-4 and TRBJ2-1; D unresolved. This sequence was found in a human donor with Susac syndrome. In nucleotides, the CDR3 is TGTGCCAGCCGGACGGCCGGCAATGAGCAGTTCTTC. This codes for CASRTAGNEQFF.